The 14 T cell receptor beta chains given below trace back to one sample, sequenced in a study of PD-L1 blockade in urothelial cancer. Regarding time point: pretreatment peripheral blood. Profiled with immunoSEQ multiplex PCR; TCRdb holds only in-frame clones, not every one. This table has more than 85,000 clones, around 86% appearing once. The material was PBMCs, obtained around atezolizumab (anti-PD-L1) treatment. The source of these receptors is a man aged 60-69 years with urothelial cancer.

The chain carries TRBV7-3 and TRBJ1-1, with 10 bases lining up with TRBD1. CDR3 length equals 16 residues. V trimming: 5 bases; J trimming: 5 bases; junction bases outside the gene matches: 11. Germline V gene lookup returns CDR1 SGHTA and CDR2 FQGTGA. The CDR3: CASSKQGQGVGTEAFF. The CDR3 DNA sequence: TGTGCCAGCAGCAAGCAAGGACAGGGGGTAGGGACTGAAGCTTTCTTT.

In this sample, this clone turned up a few times. CDR3 in amino acids: CASSLDPGMGYTF. The CDR3 nucleotides are TGTGCCAGCAGCTTAGACCCGGGGATGGGCTACACCTTC. The chain links TRBV7-2 to TRBJ1-2, with no clear D. Deletions cut 1 base from V and 8 bases from J, with 11 bases between. Germline assignment: CDR1 SGHTA and CDR2 FQGNSA. There are 13 residues in the CDR3.

The chain has TRBV6-5 and TRBJ2-7, with 8 bases fitting TRBD1. The CDR3 is made up of 13 amino acids. In germline, CDR1 is MNHEY, CDR2 SVGAGI. Trimming took 8 bases from V and 4 from J; bases not matched to a gene: 7. CDR3 loop: CASWGTGVYEQYF. In DNA, the CDR3 is TGTGCCAGCTGGGGGACAGGAGTATACGAGCAGTACTTC.

The gene calls are TRBV6-1 and TRBJ2-1; 9 positions match TRBD2. This CDR3 is built from 10 residues. Per germline, CDR1 MNHNS and CDR2 SASEGT. Trimming at V came to 5 bases and at J to 16 bases, leaving 3 bases not matched to a gene. The CDR3 region is CASSLAGHFF. The CDR3 DNA reads TGTGCCAGCAGTCTAGCGGGACACTTCTTC.

V and J are TRBV12-5 and TRBJ2-7; unclear D gene. Germline V gives CDR1 LGHNT, CDR2 FRNRAP. This CDR3 region has 14 residues. V was shortened by 2 bases and J by 2 bases, with 10 bases between the two germline ends. As DNA, the CDR3 is TGTGCTAGTGGTTTGACGTACAGCCCCTACGAGCAGTACTTC. This gives the protein CASGLTYSPYEQYF.

The chain is built from TRBV6-5 and TRBJ2-1, with a weak D call TRBD1 (5 bases). Trimming cost V 6 bases and J 12 bases, with 18 bases left between them. The CDR3 runs to 13 residues. Germline-derived CDR1 and CDR2 are MNHEY and SVGAGI. CDR3 nucleotide sequence: TGTGCCAGCAGCCCGGGTCTCGCCCAGGGGCAGTTCTTC. Translation gives CASSPGLAQGQFF.

The genes are TRBV28 and TRBJ1-5; D gene ambiguous. The germline gives CDR1 MDHEN, CDR2 SYDVKM. The CDR3 extends over 13 amino acids. V was pared by 6 bases and J by 3 bases, with 9 bases between. As DNA, the CDR3 is TGTGCCAGCAGGCCCCGGGTCAATCAGCCCCAGCATTTT. Translated: CASRPRVNQPQHF.

This clone has ten or more counts. The chain employs TRBV7-2 and TRBJ1-5, with 7 bases matching TRBD1. The germline V gene has CDR1 SGHTA and CDR2 FQGNSA. CDR3 length equals 13 residues. Losses at the gene ends were 5 bases for V and 6 bases for J; bases not matched to a gene: 4. The CDR3 protein is CASSQGQLQPQHF. DNA of the CDR3: TGTGCCAGCAGCCAGGGACAGCTTCAGCCCCAGCATTTT.

The rearrangement joins TRBV28 to TRBJ1-2; a weak D match, TRBD1 (6 bases). The CDR3 contains 14 residues. Per the germline V gene, CDR1 is MDHEN and CDR2 is SYDVKM. V shed 4 bases and J shed 7 bases, with 16 bases lying between them. CDR3: CASSYGLGGPGYTF. CDR3 nucleotide sequence: TGTGCCAGCAGTTACGGCCTGGGGGGGCCTGGCTACACCTTC.

The chain joins TRBV6-1 to TRBJ2-7; D is perhaps TRBD1 (5 bases). The V gene's germline CDR1 is MNHNS and CDR2 SASEGT. Between the trimmed V and J ends, which lost 2 bases and 6 bases, there was a span of 14 bases. The CDR3 sequence is 14 residues long. The CDR3 DNA reads as TGTGCCAGCAGTGAAAGACAGAACTTAGGCGAGCAGTACTTC. Its protein is CASSERQNLGEQYF.

The chain joins TRBV11-2 to TRBJ1-3; D not certain. With 6 bases removed from V and 4 bases from J, the gap between germline ends came to 16 bases. This CDR3 has 15 residues. Germline values: CDR1 SGHAT, CDR2 FQNNGV. The CDR3 is CASSSFQAQGNTIYF. As DNA, the CDR3 is TGTGCCAGCAGTTCTTTTCAGGCACAGGGAAACACCATATATTTT.

Here the CDR3 DNA reads TGTGCCAGCAGTTTCGGGACACCCTCAGAGCAGTACTTC. It translates to CASSFGTPSEQYF. The chain carries TRBV28 and TRBJ2-7; D is perhaps TRBD1 (6 bases). This CDR3 comprises 13 residues. Germline values: CDR1 MDHEN, CDR2 SYDVKM. V was clipped by 3 bases and J by 7 bases, with 13 bases between them.

The rearrangement uses TRBV6-1 and TRBJ1-5; tentatively, D is TRBD1 (6 bases). Trimming took off 3 bases at V and 9 bases at J, with 21 bases between the two ends. The CDR3 extends over 16 amino acids. Germline-derived CDR1 and CDR2 are MNHNS and SASEGT. CDR3 region: CASSEVPGQRVGPQHF. In nucleotides, the CDR3 is TGTGCCAGCAGTGAGGTACCGGGACAACGGGTGGGGCCCCAGCATTTT.

The chain is built from TRBV19 and TRBJ1-5; TRBD1 agrees at 10 bases. Per the germline V gene, CDR1 is LNHDA and CDR2 is SQIVND (reference sequence). The CDR3 contains 13 residues. The V gene end was trimmed by 9 bases and the J gene end by 9 bases; junction bases not matched to a gene: 8. CDR3 residues: CASRQGANSPQHF. The DNA of the CDR3 is TGTGCCAGCAGACAGGGGGCTAATTCGCCCCAGCATTTT. Full variable domain (outside the CDR3, taken from reference TRBV19 and TRBJ1-5): DGGITQSPKYLFRKEGQNVTLSCEQNLNHDAMYWYRQDPGQGLRLIYYSQIVNDFQKGDIAEGYSVSREKKESFPLTVTSAQKNPTAFYLCASRQGANSPQHFGDGTRLSIL.